Each of the 12 T cell receptor beta chains below was sequenced from the same sample in a study of shared clonotypes between healthy human individuals (dated by TCRdb to about 2020). Library preparation used the immunoSEQ multiplex PCR assay. TCRdb stores this immuneACCESS table with in-frame sequences only. Part of the clones is absent; in the studies checked, under half of the shortfall reflects unresolved V genes, and no reason is known for the rest. The sample records roughly 2.5 million clones, over 85% of which are singletons. Of the sample, roughly 0.13% is held by the ten largest clones. The sample taken for sequencing was naive CD4+ T cells sorted from blood. The cell subset or site label, as the study defines it: CD45RA+ positively selected. All receptors derive from a man in his late teens or twenties in good health.

The chain has TRBV28 and TRBJ1-4, with 7 bases lining up with TRBD1. This CDR3 has 15 amino acids. Trimming took 0 bases from V and 5 from J; bases not matched to a gene: 3. The germline V gene has CDR1 MDHEN and CDR2 SYDVKM. CDR3 residues: CASSLWGQLNEKLFF. In DNA, the CDR3 is TGTGCCAGCAGTTTATGGGGACAGCTGAATGAAAAACTGTTTTTT.

Points on this clone: One end of the junction is discordant with germline, which a read error may explain. The chain combines TRBV5-8 with TRBJ1-4; 7 bases agree with TRBD1. Per germline, CDR1 SGHTS and CDR2 YDEGEE. The CDR3 totals 11 residues. The CDR3 loop is CASRIGQVEYF. The CDR3 region has the DNA TGTGCCAGCAGGATCGGACAGGTCGAATATTTT.

The J gene is TRBJ2-3, the V gene TRBV6-1, with 10 positions matching TRBD2. The germline CDR1 and CDR2 sequences are MNHNS and SASEGT. V was pared by 7 bases and J by 1 base, with 5 bases of the junction left unmatched. The CDR3 loop spans 15 amino acids. CDR3 loop: CASTAGGAGTDTQYF. The CDR3 nucleotides read TGTGCCAGCACAGCGGGGGGGGCCGGCACAGATACGCAGTATTTT.

This rearrangement joins TRBV6-6 to TRBJ2-1; D gene uncertain. In germline, CDR1 is MNHNY, CDR2 SVGAGI (reference sequence). CDR3 length equals 13 residues. The V end was cut by 6 bases, the J end by 2 bases, with 8 bases between. CDR3 nucleotides: TGTGCCAGCAGCTCCTATACCTACAATGAGCAGTTCTTC. Its protein is CASSSYTYNEQFF.

This chain links TRBV6-1 with TRBJ1-1, with D unresolved. Germline CDR1 reads MNHNS; CDR2 reads SASEGT. The CDR3 has 14 amino acids. Trimming cost V 5 bases and J 6 bases, with 16 bases left between them. CDR3 nucleotide sequence: TGTGCCAGCAGTTTAGACCAGGCTAGTTCTGAAGCTTTCTTT. Translation gives CASSLDQASSEAFF.

As regards this clone: Other nucleotide sequences from this sample produce the same CDR3. V gene TRBV5-4 combines with J gene TRBJ1-6; D possibly corresponds to TRBD1 (6 bases). Germline values: CDR1 SGHNT, CDR2 YYREEE (reference sequence). The CDR3 runs 14 residues. The germline V and J ends were trimmed by 1 base and 7 bases, with 9 bases remaining between them. Here the CDR3 DNA reads TGTGCCAGCAGCTTGCGTCAGGGGAATTCACCCCTCCACTTT. This translates into CASSLRQGNSPLHF.

The gene calls are TRBV6-6 and TRBJ2-7, with 10 positions matching TRBD1. This CDR3 is 14 amino acids long. Germline-derived CDR1 and CDR2 are MNHNY and SVGAGI (reference sequence). J gave up 4 bases and V 5 bases, and 5 bases lay outside the gene matches. This CDR3 reads CASSPGQGHYEQYF. In nucleotides, the CDR3 is TGTGCCAGCAGTCCGGGACAGGGGCATTACGAGCAGTACTTC.

J is TRBJ1-5 and V is TRBV28; D not certain. Trimming shortened V by 2 bases and J by 0 bases, and 11 bases separated the two germline ends. Per germline, CDR1 MDHEN and CDR2 SYDVKM. CDR3 size: 16 residues. CDR3: CASSLIGRLSNQPQHF. For the CDR3, the DNA is TGTGCCAGCAGTTTAATTGGCAGACTTAGCAATCAGCCCCAGCATTTT. Variable domain in full (rest from reference TRBV28 and TRBJ1-5): DVKVTQSSRYLVKRTGEKVFLECVQDMDHENMFWYRQDPGLGLRLIYFSYDVKMKEKGDIPEGYSVSREKKERFSLILESASTNQTSMYLCASSLIGRLSNQPQHFGDGTRLSIL.

This clone was recorded only once. The CDR3 DNA reads TGTGCCAGCAGCTTGACTGATAGCACCGGGGAGCTGTTTTTT. This encodes CASSLTDSTGELFF. V usage is TRBV11-2 and J usage is TRBJ2-2, with D uncertain. This CDR3 has 14 amino acids. CDR1 SGHAT and CDR2 FQNNGV come from the germline V gene. Trimming took off 3 bases at V and 4 bases at J, with 9 bases between the two ends.

The chain couples TRBV27 to TRBJ1-2; 8 bases agree with TRBD1. This CDR3 is built from 15 residues. V shed 4 bases and J 4 bases; nucleotides not matched to a gene: 8. CDR1 is MNHEY and CDR2 is SMNVEV in the germline V gene (reference sequence). CDR3 residues: CASSSGTGRPYGYTF. In nucleotides, the CDR3 is TGTGCCAGCAGTTCCGGGACAGGTCGACCCTATGGCTACACCTTC.

The chain is built from TRBV19 and TRBJ2-1, with a possible D match to TRBD1 (5 bases). The ends were cut back, 3 bases at V and 8 bases at J, with 17 bases in the middle. Germline CDR1 reads LNHDA; CDR2 reads SQIVND (reference sequence). CDR3 size: 15 residues. Written as DNA, the CDR3 is TGTGCCAGTAGTATTATTAGATGGGGCATTTATGAGCAGTTCTTC. It yields the protein CASSIIRWGIYEQFF.

The chain carries TRBV18 and TRBJ1-6; unclear D gene. V lost 3 bases, J lost 7 bases, and 13 bases lay in between. From germline, CDR1 is KGHSH and CDR2 LQKENI. This CDR3 is 15 amino acids long. The CDR3 coding sequence is TGTGCCAGCTCACCGTCAGAACAGAGCAATTCACCCCTCCACTTT. Translated: CASSPSEQSNSPLHF.